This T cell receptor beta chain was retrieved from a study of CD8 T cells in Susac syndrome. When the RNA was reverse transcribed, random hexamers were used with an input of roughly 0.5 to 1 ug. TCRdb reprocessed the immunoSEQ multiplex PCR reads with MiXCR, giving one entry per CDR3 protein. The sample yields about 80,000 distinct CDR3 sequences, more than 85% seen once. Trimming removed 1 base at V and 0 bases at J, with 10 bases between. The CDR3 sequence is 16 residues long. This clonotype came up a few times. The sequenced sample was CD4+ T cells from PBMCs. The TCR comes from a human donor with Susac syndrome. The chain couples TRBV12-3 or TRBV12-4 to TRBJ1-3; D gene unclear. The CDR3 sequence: CASSLGTGSSGNTIYF. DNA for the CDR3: TGTGCCAGCAGTTTAGGGACGGGGAGCTCTGGAAACACCATATATTTT.